A single sample is the source of the 26 T cell receptor beta chains below, sequenced in a study of post-analysis software for immune sequencing data. Sequencing libraries made from TCR beta cDNA carried unique molecular identifiers. TCRdb re-called the PCR reads with MiXCR, one entry per CDR3 protein. The sample shows approximately 350,000 distinct CDR3 sequences, around 33% of them seen only once. These receptors' targets are unknown. Study conclusions and caveats: Patients used about 5 TRBV segments, including TRBV5-6, TRBV5-1 and TRBV20-1, more often than controls.

The sample taken for sequencing was blood. The receptors stem from a girl aged 10-17 years with multiple sclerosis.

The gene calls are TRBV5-4 and TRBJ2-7; D may correspond to TRBD1 or TRBD2 (6 bases each). TRBJ2-5 explains the end of the DNA better; the J call may be wrong. The CDR3 is 14 residues long. Germline V gene sequence: CDR1 SGHNT, CDR2 YYREEE (reference sequence). The CDR3 region is CASSLGGAPETQYF. The CDR3 bases are TGTGCCAGCAGCTTGGGGGGGGCGCCGGAGACCCAGTACTTC.

As DNA, the CDR3 is TGTGCCAGCAGAAAAAGGACAGGCCAAATGAACACTGAAGCTTTCTTT. Translation: CASRKRTGQMNTEAFF. This rearrangement joins TRBV28 to TRBJ1-1, with 7 positions matching TRBD1. This CDR3 comprises 16 residues. Germline CDR1 and CDR2: MDHEN and SYDVKM. Losses at the gene ends were 6 bases for V and 0 bases for J; bases not matched to a gene: 10.

This clonotype has a handful of counts. The chain recombines TRBV5-1 with TRBJ1-4; 7 positions match TRBD1. Germline V gene data show CDR1 as SGHRS and CDR2 as YFSETQ. Unmatched junction bases numbered 8, after V lost 4 bases and J lost 2 bases. The CDR3 has 16 residues. CDR3 amino acids: CASSGRLGGTNEKLFF. In DNA form, the CDR3 reads TGCGCCAGCAGCGGGCGATTAGGGGGCACTAATGAAAAACTGTTTTTT.

With regard to this clonotype: The CDR3 end shows no conserved phenylalanine or tryptophan, and so a read error is likely. V and J are TRBV7-9 and TRBJ1-2, with D tentatively TRBD1 (5 bases). CDR3 size: 14 residues. Per germline, CDR1 SEHNR and CDR2 FQNEAQ (reference sequence). V lost 5 bases and J lost 3, with 13 bases in between. Here the CDR3 DNA reads TGTGCCAGCAGCCGCAGCGGGGGGGACTATGGCTACACCTGC. It is translated as CASSRSGGDYGYTC.

The chain recombines TRBV7-2 with TRBJ2-7; D possibly corresponds to TRBD1 (5 bases). Germline V gene data show CDR1 as SGHTA and CDR2 as FQGNSA. The CDR3 is 16 residues long. Trimming pared 3 bases from V and 4 bases from J, leaving 19 bases between. CDR3 amino acids: CASSFVLSRAVYEQYF. In DNA form, the CDR3 reads TGTGCCAGCAGCTTCGTCCTGAGCAGGGCCGTATACGAGCAGTACTTC.

This clonotype was found a few times. This chain connects TRBV6-1 to TRBJ1-4, with a tentative D call TRBD1 (5 bases). Per the germline V gene, CDR1 is MNHNS and CDR2 is SASEGT. The CDR3 sequence is 12 residues long. Trimming cost V 6 bases and J 10 bases, with 12 bases left between them. CDR3 sequence reads: CASRRDDGKLFF. CDR3 sequence (DNA): TGTGCCAGCAGGAGGGACGACGGAAAACTGTTTTTT.

The chain joins TRBV5-1 to TRBJ2-3; 11 bases match TRBD2. The V gene end was trimmed by 2 bases and the J gene end by 6 bases; junction bases not matched to a gene: 14. Germline-derived CDR1 and CDR2 are SGHRS and YFSETQ. The CDR3 totals 18 residues. The CDR3 protein is CASSFGGTSGPPEDTQYF. The CDR3, as DNA: TGCGCCAGCAGCTTCGGGGGGACTAGCGGTCCCCCGGAGGATACGCAGTATTTT.

The genes are TRBV25-1 and TRBJ2-1, with 14 bases matching TRBD2. The V and J ends lost 6 bases and 3 bases, in that order; junction bases with no gene match: 13. CDR1 MGHDK and CDR2 SYGVNS come from the germline V gene. This CDR3 has 19 amino acids. CDR3: CASRSTSGGVSALYNEQFF. The CDR3 nucleotides read TGTGCCAGCAGATCGACTAGCGGGGGGGTCTCGGCCCTCTACAATGAGCAGTTCTTC.

The chain links TRBV29-1 to TRBJ2-7; D tentatively fits TRBD1 or TRBD2 (7 bases each). The V gene lost 1 base and the J gene lost 4 bases, with 20 bases spanning the gap. This CDR3 is 16 amino acids long. Looked up from germline, CDR1 is SQVTM and CDR2 is ANQGSEA. The CDR3 DNA is TGCAGCGTTGAAGGGATCGGCGCAGGGGGGGAGTACGAGCAGTACTTC. Translating it yields CSVEGIGAGGEYEQYF.

This chain links TRBV28 with TRBJ1-5; D is ambiguous. CDR3 size: 14 residues. V was pared by 3 bases and J by 6 bases, with 12 bases between. In germline, CDR1 is MDHEN, CDR2 SYDVKM. The CDR3 coding sequence is TGTGCCAGCAGTTTGGTGGCGACGGGTCAGCCCCAGCATTTT. Translated: CASSLVATGQPQHF.

This clonotype showed up just a few times. The chain carries TRBV7-2 and TRBJ1-4; 7 nucleotides match TRBD1. The trim removed 1 base at V and 14 bases at J, leaving 4 bases unmatched. Germline assignment: CDR1 SGHTA and CDR2 FQGNSA. The CDR3 contains 12 residues. The CDR3, as DNA: TGTGCCAGCAGCTTAGACAGGGGAGAGCTGTTTTTT. This gives the protein CASSLDRGELFF.

The rearrangement joins TRBV19 to TRBJ2-1; 10 bases map to TRBD1. The J call is in doubt because the DNA end fits TRBJ2-7 better. The CDR3 contains 16 residues. Germline CDR1 is LNHDA and CDR2 is SQIVND (reference sequence). The CDR3 sequence is CASSISVDRGAYEQYF. In DNA form, the CDR3 reads TGTGCCAGTAGTATATCGGTGGACAGGGGGGCCTACGAGCAGTACTTC.

The rearrangement uses TRBV5-8 and TRBJ2-5, with D perhaps matching TRBD1 (6 bases). Germline-derived CDR1 and CDR2 are SGHTS and YDEGEE. The CDR3 sequence is 15 residues long. Trimming cost V 4 bases and J 5 bases, with 18 bases left between them. The CDR3 protein is CASSPGQGIGETQYF. The DNA for the CDR3 is TGTGCCAGCAGCCCCGGGCAGGGGATAGGGGAGACCCAGTACTTC.

V gene TRBV12-3 or TRBV12-4 combines with J gene TRBJ2-4; tentatively, D is TRBD1 (5 bases). The CDR3 length is 13 residues. Trimming took off 3 bases at V and 9 bases at J, with 12 bases between the two ends. CDR3 nucleotides: TGTGCCAGCAGTTTGGGGCAGCTCGGCATTCAGTACTTC. It yields the protein CASSLGQLGIQYF.

The rearrangement links TRBV4-1 to TRBJ2-3, with unresolved D. V lost 1 base, J lost 2 bases, and 4 bases lay in between. CDR3 size: 13 residues. Germline CDR1 and CDR2: MGHRA and YSYEKL. This CDR3 is CASSQVSTDTQYF. CDR3 in DNA: TGCGCCAGCAGCCAAGTTTCCACAGATACGCAGTATTTT.

CDR3 sequence (DNA): TGTGCCAGCAGCAGGACTAGCGAGGGAGCTGCAGAGACCCAGTACTTC. It is translated as CASSRTSEGAAETQYF. This chain connects TRBV11-2 to TRBJ2-4, with 9 bases identical to TRBD2. The end of the DNA is better explained by TRBJ2-5, so the J call may be wrong. CDR3 size: 16 residues. The V gene's germline CDR1 is SGHAT and CDR2 FQNNGV.

This chain uses TRBV29-1 with TRBJ2-5; no firm D call. CDR1 and CDR2 (germline): SQVTM, ANQGSEA. The ends were cut back, 6 bases at V and 5 bases at J, with 16 bases in the middle. This CDR3 spans 13 amino acids. CDR3 sequence: CSVAFFEWETQYF. DNA for the CDR3: TGCAGCGTGGCGTTCTTTGAATGGGAGACCCAGTACTTC. The whole variable domain, filled in from reference TRBV29-1 and TRBJ2-5, reads SAVISQKPSRDICQRGTSLTIQCQVDSQVTMMFWYRQQPGQSLTLIATANQGSEATYESGFVIDKFPISRPNLTFSTLTVSNMSPEDSSIYLCSVAFFEWETQYFGPGTRLLVL.

Details on this clonotype: One junction end disagrees with the germline gene, perhaps due to a read error. CDR3 sequence: CASSSPAHYNERFF. The CDR3 DNA is TGTGCCAGCAGTTCCCCGGCGCACTACAATGAGCGGTTCTTC. The V and J genes are TRBV6-5 and TRBJ2-1; unclear D gene. Germline CDR1 reads MNHEY; CDR2 reads SVGAGI. The CDR3 has 14 amino acids.

The chain uses TRBV20-1 and TRBJ2-7, with a weak D call TRBD1 (6 bases). The CDR3 extends over 13 amino acids. Trimming left V 1 base short and J 3 bases short, with 10 bases between. CDR1 is DFQATT, CDR2 SNEGSKA, per germline (reference sequence). The CDR3 here is CSARVKGGYEQYF. The CDR3 nucleotides are TGCAGTGCTAGAGTAAAAGGGGGCTACGAGCAGTACTTC.

The chain uses TRBV4-1 and TRBJ2-3, with 10 bases lining up with TRBD2. Germline-derived CDR1 and CDR2 are MGHRA and YSYEKL. CDR3 length: 16 residues. Trimming removed 4 bases from V and 1 base from J; junction bases left unmatched: 5. This chain's CDR3 is CASSRLTSGGTDTQYF. CDR3 DNA: TGCGCCAGCAGCCGGCTCACTAGCGGGGGCACAGATACGCAGTATTTT.

The rearrangement links TRBV7-8 to TRBJ1-1; unclear D gene. Germline V gene lookup returns CDR1 SGHVS and CDR2 FQNEAQ. This CDR3 spans 15 amino acids. Trimming pared 6 bases from V and 4 bases from J, leaving 18 bases between. The CDR3 protein is CASRPSRGRPTEAFF. Written as DNA, the CDR3 is TGTGCCAGCAGACCATCAAGAGGGAGACCCACTGAAGCTTTCTTT.

The chain uses TRBV6-6 and TRBJ2-1, with unresolved D. This CDR3 has 16 amino acids. Per the germline V gene, CDR1 is MNHNY and CDR2 is SVGAGI (reference sequence). Trimming removed 0 bases from V and 4 bases from J, with 13 bases in between. CDR3 residues: CASSYSTRTLYNEQFF. CDR3 sequence (DNA): TGTGCCAGCAGTTACTCGACAAGGACCCTGTACAATGAGCAGTTCTTC.

As to this clonotype: The junction departs from germline at one end; a sequencing error may be responsible. The chain couples TRBV4-2 to TRBJ2-4; 15 nucleotides align to TRBD2. Per germline, CDR1 LGHNA and CDR2 YNFKEQ. This CDR3 is built from 20 residues. In nucleotides, the CDR3 is TGTGCCTGCAGCCAAGATCATGGACTAGCGGGGGGGCAAGCCAAAAACATTCAGTACTTC. This codes for CACSQDHGLAGGQAKNIQYF.

The sample holds a few counts of this clonotype. For the CDR3, the DNA is TGCAGTGCAACCCCGATAATAGCGGGGGGTCGCTACAATGAGCAGTTCTTC. It specifies CSATPIIAGGRYNEQFF. This chain joins TRBV20-1 and TRBJ2-1; 10 bases align to TRBD2. The V segment lost 6 bases and the J segment 3 bases; nucleotides outside the gene matches: 14. Germline V CDR1 and CDR2: DFQATT, SNEGSKA (reference sequence). The CDR3 spans 17 residues.

This chain connects TRBV12-3 or TRBV12-4 to TRBJ1-1; no clear D. CDR3 length: 11 amino acids. The ends were cut back, 8 bases at V and 6 bases at J, with 10 bases in the middle. CDR3 coding DNA: TGTGCCAGCGCGCGACGTTCTGAAGCTTTCTTT. This sequence encodes CASARRSEAFF.

This chain connects TRBV28 to TRBJ1-5; D unclear. V shed 6 bases and J shed 2 bases, with 8 bases lying between them. The germline gives CDR1 MDHEN, CDR2 SYDVKM. There are 13 residues in the CDR3. This CDR3 reads CASRGEGNQPQHF. DNA of the CDR3: TGTGCCAGCAGGGGAGAGGGCAATCAGCCCCAGCATTTT.